Following are 18 T cell receptor beta chains from one sample sequenced in a study of cytomegalovirus exposure and HLA in healthy donors (dated by TCRdb to about 2017). Receptor libraries were prepared by the immunoSEQ multiplex PCR assay. For the multiplex PCR, a mixture combining 60 forward primers for TCR Vbeta segments and 13 reverse primers for TCR Jbeta segments was used. Here the immuneACCESS table is served through TCRdb, limited to in-frame sequences with V and J called. Missing clones are a known gap in these copies; in checked studies unresolved V genes cover under half, and the rest lacks a known reason. The sample table shows about 140,000 clones, and roughly 82% are seen once. The biggest ten clones account for around 3% of the sample. The specimen sequenced was PBMCs. The receptor set was obtained from a man aged 18 to 30 in good health and CMV-seropositive.

The chain links TRBV28 to TRBJ2-2, with a weak D call TRBD2 (6 bases). The V end was cut by 8 bases, the J end by 9 bases, with 22 bases between. The CDR3 runs 15 residues. The germline V gene encodes CDR1 MDHEN and CDR2 SYDVKM. CDR3 sequence reads: CASAGDRERLRELFF. CDR3 sequence (DNA): TGTGCCAGCGCCGGAGACCGGGAGAGGTTGCGGGAGCTGTTTTTT.

This clone was seen a handful of times. The CDR3 bases are TGTGCCAGCAGGGGCAAGGGGGGGACCACCGGGGAGCTGTTTTTT. Protein: CASRGKGGTTGELFF. The gene calls are TRBV6-5 and TRBJ2-2; weak D call: TRBD2 (7 bases). The germline V gene encodes CDR1 MNHEY and CDR2 SVGAGI. Trimming shortened V by 6 bases and J by 4 bases, and 15 bases separated the two germline ends. The CDR3 has 15 residues.

This chain uses TRBV28 with TRBJ2-1, with 11 bases identical to TRBD1. This CDR3 has 16 amino acids. With V trimmed by 5 bases and J by 7 bases, 10 bases remained unmatched. Looked up from germline, CDR1 is MDHEN and CDR2 is SYDVKM. CDR3 nucleotides: TGTGCCAGCAGTCCCCCAGGGACAGGGGGTGGTAATGAGCAGTTCTTC. Translating gives CASSPPGTGGGNEQFF.

The chain couples TRBV13 to TRBJ2-2; 8 bases match TRBD2. The CDR3 covers 15 residues. Trimming took 5 bases from V and 8 from J; bases not matched to a gene: 10. Germline V gene sequence: CDR1 PRHDT, CDR2 FYEKMQ (reference sequence). This CDR3 reads CASSPSEREYGELFF. The CDR3 nucleotides are TGTGCCAGCAGCCCTTCGGAGCGGGAGTATGGGGAGCTGTTTTTT.

The V and J genes are TRBV28 and TRBJ2-1; maybe TRBD1 (5 bases). Germline V CDR1 and CDR2: MDHEN, SYDVKM. V shed 6 bases and J shed 7 bases, with 16 bases lying between them. The CDR3 loop spans 14 amino acids. The CDR3 protein is CASRGPLQGNEQFF. In nucleotides, the CDR3 is TGTGCCAGCAGGGGTCCCCTCCAGGGTAATGAGCAGTTCTTC.

The gene calls are TRBV7-9 and TRBJ1-4, with unresolved D. Germline CDR1 and CDR2: SEHNR and FQNEAQ (reference sequence). The CDR3 contains 16 residues. The V end lost 1 base, the J end lost 4 bases, and 13 bases lay between the germline ends. CDR3 sequence: CASSLEVVGFNEKLFF. CDR3 coding DNA: TGTGCCAGCAGCTTAGAGGTGGTGGGCTTTAATGAAAAACTGTTTTTT.

The rearrangement links TRBV9 to TRBJ2-7; D possibly corresponds to TRBD2 (5 bases). Trimming cost V 0 bases and J 0 bases, with 10 bases left between them. The CDR3 totals 15 residues. Looked up from germline, CDR1 is SGDLS and CDR2 is YYNGEE. CDR3 DNA sequence: TGTGCCAGCAGCGTAGGGGTAGGGAGCTCCTACGAGCAGTACTTC. Its protein is CASSVGVGSSYEQYF.

The J gene is TRBJ2-7, the V gene TRBV27, with TRBD1 matching 9 bases. Unmatched junction bases numbered 8, after V lost 6 bases and J lost 2 bases. The CDR3 is made up of 15 amino acids. Germline V lookup: CDR1 MNHEY, CDR2 SMNVEV (reference sequence). This CDR3 is CASRTPGTGTYEQYF. DNA for the CDR3: TGTGCCAGCAGAACTCCCGGGACAGGGACCTACGAGCAGTACTTC.

This chain links TRBV28 with TRBJ1-4; tentative D call: TRBD1 (5 bases). Germline assignment: CDR1 MDHEN and CDR2 SYDVKM. The CDR3 consists of 11 residues. Trimming removed 6 bases from V and 10 bases from J, with 9 bases in between. CDR3 loop: CASRRGGKLFF. CDR3 coding DNA: TGTGCCAGCAGAAGGGGTGGAAAACTGTTTTTT. The full variable domain, with the rest looked up from reference TRBV28 and TRBJ1-4, is DVKVTQSSRYLVKRTGEKVFLECVQDMDHENMFWYRQDPGLGLRLIYFSYDVKMKEKGDIPEGYSVSREKKERFSLILESASTNQTSMYLCASRRGGKLFFGSGTQLSVL.

The chain combines TRBV9 with TRBJ1-3, with no clear D. V was clipped by 2 bases and J by 4 bases, with 13 bases between them. This CDR3 is built from 15 residues. Germline CDR1 and CDR2: SGDLS and YYNGEE. CDR3 protein: CASSVEWSSGNTIYF. Here the CDR3 DNA reads TGTGCCAGCAGCGTGGAGTGGTCATCCGGAAACACCATATATTTT.

The chain recombines TRBV7-2 with TRBJ1-3, with a possible D match to TRBD1 (5 bases). Germline CDR1 reads SGHTA; CDR2 reads FQGNSA. Trimming removed 2 bases from V and 4 bases from J, with 12 bases in between. There are 15 residues in the CDR3. The CDR3: CASSLWGGPGNTIYF. CDR3 nucleotides: TGTGCCAGCAGCTTATGGGGGGGTCCAGGAAACACCATATATTTT.

CDR3 sequence: CASSAQTSGIYNEQFF. The CDR3 DNA reads as TGTGCCAGTAGTGCGCAGACTAGCGGGATATACAATGAGCAGTTCTTC. The chain recombines TRBV19 with TRBJ2-1; 11 bases map to TRBD2. Germline CDR1 is LNHDA and CDR2 is SQIVND (reference sequence). J was trimmed by 4 bases and V by 5 bases; bases with no gene match: 7. The CDR3 totals 16 residues.

The genes are TRBV7-9 and TRBJ1-2; TRBD1 matches 12 bases. In germline, CDR1 is SEHNR, CDR2 FQNEAQ (reference sequence). The CDR3 spans 16 residues. J gave up 3 bases and V 4 bases, and 6 bases lay outside the gene matches. CDR3 amino acids: CASSSSGTGGHYGYTF. CDR3 coding DNA: TGTGCCAGCAGCTCTTCCGGGACAGGGGGCCACTATGGCTACACCTTC.

The rearrangement uses TRBV5-1 and TRBJ2-3; D not certain. Germline CDR1 SGHRS, CDR2 YFSETQ. Trimming took 3 bases from V and 6 from J, leaving 5 bases between them. The CDR3 consists of 11 residues. CDR3 sequence: CASSSEDTQYF. Written as DNA, the CDR3 is TGCGCCAGCAGCTCGGAGGATACGCAGTATTTT.

This clone was seen only once. The V call is TRBV19, the J call TRBJ1-1; the D gene is possibly TRBD1 (5 bases). Trimming removed 3 bases from V and 4 bases from J, with 15 bases in between. The CDR3 contains 15 residues. Germline V gives CDR1 LNHDA, CDR2 SQIVND (reference sequence). The CDR3 DNA sequence: TGTGCCAGTAGTATGTTTCCAGGGTCGGTCACTGAAGCTTTCTTT. The encoded protein is CASSMFPGSVTEAFF.

The V and J genes are TRBV6-5 and TRBJ2-5; tentative D call: TRBD2 (6 bases). Trimming pared 0 bases from V and 3 bases from J, leaving 8 bases between. This CDR3 region has 14 residues. The germline V gene has CDR1 MNHEY and CDR2 SVGAGI. CDR3 in DNA: TGTGCCAGCAGTTACTCACGACTAGAAGAGACCCAGTACTTC. Translation: CASSYSRLEETQYF.

This sequence joins TRBV11-1 and TRBJ2-1, with a tentative D call TRBD2 (5 bases). Trimming left V 2 bases short and J 5 bases short, with 10 bases between. The CDR3 has 14 residues. Germline assignment: CDR1 SGHAT and CDR2 FQDESV (reference sequence). CDR3 in DNA: TGTGCCAGCAGCTTAAGAGGGAACCACAATGAGCAGTTCTTC. Protein sequence: CASSLRGNHNEQFF.

The chain joins TRBV2 to TRBJ1-1; D gene ambiguous. The CDR3 length is 13 residues. CDR1 and CDR2 (germline): SNHLY, FYNNEI. The V end lost 6 bases, the J end lost 3 bases, and 11 bases lay between the germline ends. CDR3 sequence (DNA): TGTGCCAGCAGCGCTCGTCGAGACACTGAAGCTTTCTTT. Its translation is CASSARRDTEAFF.